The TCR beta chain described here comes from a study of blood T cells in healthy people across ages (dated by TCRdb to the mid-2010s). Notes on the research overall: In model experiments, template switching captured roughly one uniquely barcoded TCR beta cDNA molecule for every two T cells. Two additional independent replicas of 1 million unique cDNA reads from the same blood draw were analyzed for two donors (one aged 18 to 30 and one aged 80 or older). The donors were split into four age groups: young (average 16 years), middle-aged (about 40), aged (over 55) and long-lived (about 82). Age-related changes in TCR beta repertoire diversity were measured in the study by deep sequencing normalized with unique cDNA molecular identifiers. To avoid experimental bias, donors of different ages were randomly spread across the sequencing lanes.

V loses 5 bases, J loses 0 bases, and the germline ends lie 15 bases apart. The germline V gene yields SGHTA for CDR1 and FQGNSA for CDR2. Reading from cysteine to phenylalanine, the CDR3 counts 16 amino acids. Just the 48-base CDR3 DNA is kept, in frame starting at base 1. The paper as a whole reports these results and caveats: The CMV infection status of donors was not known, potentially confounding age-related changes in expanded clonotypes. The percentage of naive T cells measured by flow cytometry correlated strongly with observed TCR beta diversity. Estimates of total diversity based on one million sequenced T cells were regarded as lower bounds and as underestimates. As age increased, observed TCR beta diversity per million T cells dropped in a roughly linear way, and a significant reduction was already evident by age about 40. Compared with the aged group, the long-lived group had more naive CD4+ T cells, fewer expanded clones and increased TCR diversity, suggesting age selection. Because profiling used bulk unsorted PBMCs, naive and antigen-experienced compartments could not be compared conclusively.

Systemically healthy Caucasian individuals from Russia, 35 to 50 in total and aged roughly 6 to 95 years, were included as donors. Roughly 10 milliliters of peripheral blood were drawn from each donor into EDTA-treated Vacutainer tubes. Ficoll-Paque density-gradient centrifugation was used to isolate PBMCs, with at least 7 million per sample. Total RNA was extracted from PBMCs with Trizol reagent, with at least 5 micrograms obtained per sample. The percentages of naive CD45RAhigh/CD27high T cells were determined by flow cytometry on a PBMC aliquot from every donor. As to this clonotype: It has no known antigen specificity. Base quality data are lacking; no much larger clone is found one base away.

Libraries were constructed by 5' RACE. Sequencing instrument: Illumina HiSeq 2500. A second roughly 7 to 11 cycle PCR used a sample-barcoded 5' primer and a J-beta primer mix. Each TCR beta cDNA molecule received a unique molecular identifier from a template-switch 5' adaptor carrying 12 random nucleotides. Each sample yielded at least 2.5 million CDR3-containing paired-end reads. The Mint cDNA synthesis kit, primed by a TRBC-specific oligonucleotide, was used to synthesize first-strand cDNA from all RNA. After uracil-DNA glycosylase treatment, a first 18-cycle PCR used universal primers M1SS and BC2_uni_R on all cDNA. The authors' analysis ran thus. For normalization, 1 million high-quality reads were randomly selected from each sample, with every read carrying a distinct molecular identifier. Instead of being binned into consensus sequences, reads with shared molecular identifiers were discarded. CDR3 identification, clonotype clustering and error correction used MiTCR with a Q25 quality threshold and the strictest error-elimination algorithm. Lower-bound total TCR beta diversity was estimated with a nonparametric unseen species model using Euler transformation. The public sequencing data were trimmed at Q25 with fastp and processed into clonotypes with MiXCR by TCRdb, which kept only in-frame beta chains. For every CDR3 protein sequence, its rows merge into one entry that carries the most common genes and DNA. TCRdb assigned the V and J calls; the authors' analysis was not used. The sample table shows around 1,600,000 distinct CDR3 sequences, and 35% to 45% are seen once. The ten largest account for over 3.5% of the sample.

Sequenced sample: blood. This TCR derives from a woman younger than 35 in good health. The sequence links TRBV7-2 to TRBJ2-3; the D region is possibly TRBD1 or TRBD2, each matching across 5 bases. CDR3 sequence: CASSRQGVSSTDTQYF. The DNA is TGTGCCAGCAGCCGCCAGGGAGTTAGTAGCACAGATACGCAGTATTTT.